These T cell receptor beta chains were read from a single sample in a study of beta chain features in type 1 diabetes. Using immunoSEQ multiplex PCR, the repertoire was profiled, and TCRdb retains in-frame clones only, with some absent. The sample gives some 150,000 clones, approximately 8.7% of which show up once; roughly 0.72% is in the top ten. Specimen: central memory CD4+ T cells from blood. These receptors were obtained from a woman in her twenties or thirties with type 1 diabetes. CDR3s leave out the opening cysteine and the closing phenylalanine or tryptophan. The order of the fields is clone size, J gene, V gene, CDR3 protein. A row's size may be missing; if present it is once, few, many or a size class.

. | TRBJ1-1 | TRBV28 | ASSPGTYSTEAF
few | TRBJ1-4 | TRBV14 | ASSQRTGSKLF
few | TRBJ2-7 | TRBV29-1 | SVDLPGQGPKQY
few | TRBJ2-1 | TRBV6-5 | ASSFSGKYNEQF
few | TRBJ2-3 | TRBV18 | ASSPDLDTQY
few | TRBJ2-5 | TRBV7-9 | ASSLERETQY
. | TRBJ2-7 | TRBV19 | ASSRYRDSYEQY
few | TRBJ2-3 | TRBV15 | ATSRDQAGHTQY
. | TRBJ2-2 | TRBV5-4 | ASSLARGSTGELF
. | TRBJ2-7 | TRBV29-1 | SVEGTGVYEQY
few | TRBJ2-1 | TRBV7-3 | ASSPSGIEQF
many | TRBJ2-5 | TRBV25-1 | ASSETGLAGAETQY
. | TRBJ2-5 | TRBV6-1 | ASSETAGGETQY
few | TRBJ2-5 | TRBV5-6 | ASSFSVETQY
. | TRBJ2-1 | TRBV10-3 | ATGRTEQF
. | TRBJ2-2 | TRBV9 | ASSPTGGEVTGELF
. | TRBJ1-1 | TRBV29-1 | SVEGTGYTEAF
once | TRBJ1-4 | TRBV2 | ASRSGQPNEKLF
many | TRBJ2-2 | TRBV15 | ATSRDIAFTGELF
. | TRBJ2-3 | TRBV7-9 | ASSLEGVADTQY
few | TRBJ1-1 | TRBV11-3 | ASSLRGQGNTEAF
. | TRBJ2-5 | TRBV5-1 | ASSPGGVSVETQY
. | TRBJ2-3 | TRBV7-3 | ASSPHSGSTDTQY
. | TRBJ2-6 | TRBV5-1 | ASSLNGQGASGANVLT
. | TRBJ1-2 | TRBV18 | ASSPRREGYGYT
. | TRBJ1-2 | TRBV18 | ASSPSIGEGYT
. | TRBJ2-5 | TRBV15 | ATRPVVQETQY
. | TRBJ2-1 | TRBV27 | ASRPPPGKGNEQF
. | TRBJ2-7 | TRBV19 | ASSIGRAREQY
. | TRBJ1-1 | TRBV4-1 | ASSQDLHGDRYTEAF
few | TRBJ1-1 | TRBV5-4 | ASSFYDRTNTEAF
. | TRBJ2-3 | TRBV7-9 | ASSSVPGLGTDTQY
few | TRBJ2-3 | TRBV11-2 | ASSLDRTDTQY
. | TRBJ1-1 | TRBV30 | AWSVRGTGGEAF
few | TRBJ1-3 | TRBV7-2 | ASRSPSSGNTIY
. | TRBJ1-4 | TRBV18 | ASSTTGGPNEKLF
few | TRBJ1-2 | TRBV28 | ASRFRAAGNYGYT
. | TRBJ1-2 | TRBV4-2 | ASSGRGYGYT
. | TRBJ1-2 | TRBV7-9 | ASSLGTSDGYT
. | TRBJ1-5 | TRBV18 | ASSPGQRNQPQH
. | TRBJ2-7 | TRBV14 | ASSQGQGEGYEQY
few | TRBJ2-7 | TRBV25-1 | ASSEYQTGGSYEQY
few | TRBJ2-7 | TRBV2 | ASTGGSAYYEQY
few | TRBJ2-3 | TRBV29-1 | SVENIHQTGTSGRAGSTDTQY
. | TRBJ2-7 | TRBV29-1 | SVSGLAGSYEQY
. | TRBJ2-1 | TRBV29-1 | SVSRSSYNEQF
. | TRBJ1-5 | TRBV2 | ASSRENSNQPQH